Sequencing of this TCR beta chain was carried out in a study of blood T cell repertoires in COVID-19 (dated by TCRdb to 2020 to 2021). About the full investigation: Collaborator samples came from the United States, Italy and Spain and covered acute and convalescent phases of COVID-19. A de-identified subject ID, COVID-19 status, age in years and sex were almost always included in the sample metadata. The repertoires were released in a freely available public database meant as a resource for research on the immune response to SARS-CoV-2. Samples came from the ongoing ImmuneRACE study (first 160 participants) plus 1,254 subjects from 6 global collaborators. Where available, HLA class I and class II types were obtained from metadata supplied by the sample provider rather than from assay-based typing. The dataset comprised deeply sampled blood TCRbeta repertoires from subjects exposed to, actively infected with, or recovered from COVID-19. The prospective study material was composed of cDNA or gDNA derived from T cells, B-cell-depleted T cells, or PBMCs.

In this sample, this clone turned up a few times. No antigen is known for it. Per-nucleotide qualities are absent, and no much larger clonotype sits a single base away. Beyond this particular receptor, the publication reports: How much clinical and demographic metadata was included differed by source and by participant, and the metadata was provided uncurated.

Participants in the prospective study were enrolled through a virtual design, were aged about 18 to 89 years, and lived in some 24 United States geographic areas. To assign participants to cohorts, the prospective study relied on clinical history that participants themselves reported in a screening survey and a study questionnaire. ImmuneRACE Cohort 3 recovered participants were defined by two consecutive negative NP/OP PCR tests, healthcare professional clearance, or symptom resolution. Each participant in the prospective study had whole blood, serum and a nasopharyngeal or oropharyngeal swab collected by mobile phlebotomists. Prospective study participants could optionally give additional blood draws and questionnaires over an approximately two-month period. Prospective study blood samples were shipped either frozen or at room temperature before DNA extraction. TCRbeta CDR3 regions were amplified from genomic DNA by means of the immunoSEQ Assay, a bias-controlled multiplex PCR. From the authors' description of their analysis: The number of nucleated cells in each sample was estimated from the amplification of reference gene primers within the assay. Sequence reads were collapsed and filtered to measure the absolute abundance of every unique TCRbeta CDR3 rearrangement. For each sample, productive Simpson clonality was calculated as the square root of Simpson's diversity index over productive rearrangements. TCRdb limited this immuneACCESS table to in-frame rearrangements with V and J called. A share of clones is missing; checked studies link under half to unresolved V genes, and the rest is unexplained. D and trimming come from the DNA, and the V and J calls and clone size come from that table. This sample comprises fewer than 400,000 clones, roughly 90% of them detected only once. The top ten constitute over 4% of the sample.

The source is a man between 60 and 75 years old who had recovered from COVID-19. Sequenced input: PBMCs or T cells enriched from blood (not recorded which).

The DNA sequence is as follows: TGTGCCATCAGTGAGGCCAACAGGGGGAGCAATCAGCCCCAGCATTTT. The translation is CAISEANRGSNQPQHF. The sequence joins TRBV10-3 to TRBJ1-5; 8 central nucleotides agree with TRBD1. According to the germline V gene, CDR1 reads ENHRY and CDR2 reads SYGVKD. Trimming accounts for 2 bases at V and 1 base at J, while the number of junction bases matched to no gene is 4. The CDR3, from cysteine to phenylalanine, totals 16 residues. Only CDR3 DNA is held: 48 bases, read in frame from base 1.